The entry that follows covers one TCR beta chain sequence. The antigen remains undetermined. Production of TCR beta libraries used UMI-labeled 5' RACE as the method. TCRdb reanalyzed the 5' RACE reads, giving one entry per CDR3 protein sequence and no DNA. Its table records about 5,800 distinct CDR3 sequences. Progenitor exhausted-like CD8+ memory cells (TPEX) were CCR7+ PD-1+ TIGIT+. This sample was taken from a study of human CD8 memory T cell subsets. General study points: While effector memory cells differed, stem-like memory and precursor exhausted T cells had similarly high diversity. Although both stem-like subsets shared clonotypes with effector memory cells, the stem-like memory and precursor exhausted T cell repertoires overlapped only minimally with each other.

CDR1 is SGHTA and CDR2 is FQGNSA in the germline V gene. The CDR3 has 19 amino acids. This chain connects TRBV7-2 to TRBJ2-2; no DNA is available, so the TRBD2 call from TCRdb remains unchecked. The clonotype was recovered from a human donor in good health. Specimen: CD8+ T cells from PBMCs. The CDR3 loop is CASSPQRVAGAGNTGELFF.